This T cell receptor (beta chain) was recorded in a study of blood T cells in healthy people across ages. Germline V gene data show CDR1 as SNHLY and CDR2 as FYNNEI. This CDR3 has 17 residues. Trimming removed 7 bases at V and 9 bases at J, with 28 bases between. Together with a sample-barcoded 5' primer, a J-beta primer mix was included in a second PCR lasting roughly 6 to 12 cycles. Every single cDNA molecule received a tag from a template-switch adaptor with 12 random nucleotides. Every sample gave at least 2.5 million paired-end reads containing CDR3. TCRdb redid the calling of the 5' RACE reads with MiXCR, one entry per CDR3 protein. The sample has about 1.6 million distinct CDR3 sequences; 30% to 40% are singletons. Isolation per sample recovered at least 6 million PBMCs.

Sequenced sample: blood. V gene TRBV2 combines with J gene TRBJ2-1; D is possibly TRBD2 (5 bases). This sequence originates from a woman in her thirties in good health. This CDR3 is CASTELIGVLNSGEQFF. The CDR3, as DNA: TGTGCCAGCACCGAACTTATCGGGGTCCTTAATTCCGGTGAGCAGTTCTTC.